One and the same sample provided the 30 T cell receptor beta chains below, sequenced in a study of T cells in Graves' hyperthyroidism and ophthalmopathy. TCR beta CDR3 regions were amplified from RNA. HTBI primers were the set used in a first-round RT-PCR of the TCR CDR3. Using its own MiXCR run on the multiplex PCR reads, TCRdb lists one record per CDR3 protein. The sample includes roughly 160,000 distinct CDR3 sequences, about 9.4% seen only once; the top ten take approximately 20%. Sequences were obtained from blood. Receptors were obtained from a woman aged 18-29 years with Graves' hyperthyroidism that later progressed to Graves' ophthalmopathy.

This clonotype was observed many times. The rearrangement uses TRBV6-1 and TRBJ1-2; TRBD1 matches at 9 bases. J was trimmed by 5 bases and V by 5 bases; bases with no gene match: 3. The CDR3 has 13 amino acids. Germline V lookup: CDR1 MNHNS, CDR2 SASEGT. CDR3: CASSWDRVYGYTF. CDR3 DNA: TGTGCCAGCAGTTGGGACAGGGTTTATGGCTACACCTTC.

As to this clonotype: It may be a read error: a sequence one base away is much more abundant. V gene TRBV6-4 combines with J gene TRBJ2-2, with D possibly matching TRBD2 (5 bases). This CDR3 region has 16 residues. In germline, CDR1 is MRHNA, CDR2 SNTAGT. In nucleotides, the CDR3 is TGTGCCAGCAGCGATCACATATCGACGGAAACCGGGGAGCTGCTTTTT. Translated: CASSDHISTETGELLF.

The genes are TRBV6-9 and TRBJ2-6; D possibly corresponds to TRBD1 (6 bases). The CDR3 sequence is 17 residues long. Germline V gene sequence: CDR1 MNHGY, CDR2 SVAAGI. With 6 bases removed from V and 0 bases from J, the gap between germline ends came to 15 bases. The CDR3 nucleotides are TGTGCCAGCAGGTACGGGACAAGGAGCTCTGGGGCCAACGTCCTGACTTTC. Translating gives CASRYGTRSSGANVLTF.

This clonotype was counted many times. V is TRBV19 and J is TRBJ1-6; TRBD1 might be the D (5 bases). The CDR3 covers 15 residues. Trimming left V 3 bases short and J 9 bases short, with 15 bases between. The germline V gene encodes CDR1 LNHDA and CDR2 SQIVND (reference sequence). This CDR3 is CASSMVRERSSPLHF. The CDR3 DNA sequence: TGTGCCAGTAGTATGGTCAGGGAGAGGAGTTCACCCCTCCACTTT.

This clonotype was counted many times. V gene TRBV7-9 combines with J gene TRBJ1-5; maybe TRBD1 (5 bases). CDR1 SEHNR and CDR2 FQNEAQ come from the germline V gene (reference sequence). This CDR3 contains 14 residues. The V end lost 5 bases, the J end lost 2 bases, and 10 bases lay between the germline ends. The CDR3 DNA sequence: TGTGCCAGCAGCCCCCAGGGACGCAATCAGCCCCAGCATTTT. Its protein is CASSPQGRNQPQHF.

The chain uses TRBV10-3 and TRBJ2-7; D not certain. Germline lookup yields CDR1 ENHRY and CDR2 SYGVKD. The CDR3 is 15 residues long. With 10 bases removed from V and 5 bases from J, the gap between germline ends came to 24 bases. The CDR3 loop is CATELNGPNPHEQYF. Written as DNA, the CDR3 is TGTGCCACCGAACTAAATGGGCCCAACCCCCACGAGCAGTACTTC.

Only a few counts were recorded for this clonotype. The chain couples TRBV19 to TRBJ1-2; 9 nucleotides match TRBD1. The CDR3 has 15 residues. The junction had 16 bases not matched to a gene; V was cut back by 5 bases and J by 12 bases. Per the germline V gene, CDR1 is LNHDA and CDR2 is SQIVND (reference sequence). In nucleotides, the CDR3 is TGTGCCAGTAGTCCAAGGGGGGACAGGGAATCGAGCCACACCTTC. It yields the protein CASSPRGDRESSHTF.

This clonotype was picked up many times. The V call is TRBV28, the J call TRBJ2-4; 13 bases are shared with TRBD2. V lost 6 bases, J lost 2 bases, and 7 bases stayed unmatched. CDR1 and CDR2 from the germline V gene are MDHEN and SYDVKM. CDR3 size: 17 residues. The CDR3 is CASRESGTSGTKNIQYF. Here the CDR3 DNA reads TGTGCCAGCAGAGAATCCGGGACTAGCGGGACCAAAAACATTCAGTACTTC.

This clonotype was recorded many times. The chain has TRBV15 and TRBJ2-1; D uncertain. Looked up from germline, CDR1 is LNHNV and CDR2 is YYDKDF (reference sequence). CDR3 length: 14 amino acids. Trimming took 0 bases from V and 5 from J, leaving 8 bases between them. The CDR3 loop reads CATSRDYRDNEQFF. The CDR3, as DNA: TGTGCCACCAGCAGAGATTATCGGGACAATGAGCAGTTCTTC.

This clonotype was seen a handful of times. CDR3 coding DNA: TGTGCCAGCAGCCAAGGACTAGCGGGGAGGATTTACAATGAGCAGTTCTTC. It specifies CASSQGLAGRIYNEQFF. This chain joins TRBV7-3 and TRBJ2-1, with 12 bases matching TRBD2. J was trimmed by 4 bases and V by 5 bases; bases with no gene match: 9. The length of the CDR3 is 17 residues. Germline values: CDR1 SGHTA, CDR2 FQGTGA.

This clonotype came up many times. The chain employs TRBV12-5 and TRBJ2-5, with D maybe TRBD2 (6 bases). Per the germline V gene, CDR1 is LGHNT and CDR2 is FRNRAP. Trimming took off 9 bases at V and 4 bases at J, with 12 bases between the two ends. The CDR3 loop spans 12 amino acids. CDR3 loop: CARTVGGETQYF. CDR3 coding DNA: TGTGCTAGGACAGTGGGGGGAGAGACCCAGTACTTC.

This clonotype showed up many times. The gene calls are TRBV2 and TRBJ1-5, with 8 nucleotides matching TRBD1. The V gene end was trimmed by 1 base and the J gene end by 6 bases; junction bases not matched to a gene: 2. CDR1 SNHLY and CDR2 FYNNEI come from the germline V gene. The CDR3 contains 14 residues. As DNA, the CDR3 is TGTGCCAGCAGTGAAGATGGACAGGGTCAGCCCCAGCATTTT. Translated: CASSEDGQGQPQHF.

This chain links TRBV5-1 with TRBJ1-2; the D gene is possibly TRBD1 (5 bases). Per germline, CDR1 SGHRS and CDR2 YFSETQ. The CDR3 totals 13 residues. V lost 3 bases and J lost 4, with 10 bases in between. The CDR3 nucleotides read TGCGCCAGCAGCTCCACAGGACCCTATGGCTACACCTTC. It translates to CASSSTGPYGYTF.

This clonotype was seen at least ten times. The rearrangement joins TRBV28 to TRBJ1-5, with TRBD1 matching over 8 bases. V dropped 5 bases and J dropped 7; count of bases not matched to a gene: 13. Germline V lookup: CDR1 MDHEN, CDR2 SYDVKM. The CDR3 has 16 residues. The CDR3 is CASSPDGDRGGQPQHF. CDR3 nucleotides: TGTGCCAGCAGTCCGGACGGCGACAGGGGAGGACAGCCCCAGCATTTT.

As concerns this clonotype: With a much larger clone just one base away, this may be a read error. The CDR3 DNA sequence: TGTGCCAGCAGCCAACACGTGAGCGGGGGATCGGGGAATGAGCAGTTCTTC. This sequence encodes CASSQHVSGGSGNEQFF. V and J are TRBV3-1 and TRBJ2-1; the match to TRBD2 covers 8 bases. Germline values: CDR1 LGHDT, CDR2 YNNKEL (reference sequence). V gave up 2 bases and J gave up 7 bases; unmatched junction bases: 13. The CDR3 contains 17 residues.

In its sample, this clonotype was seen a few times. The chain uses TRBV27 and TRBJ1-6; D remains ambiguous. Per the germline V gene, CDR1 is MNHEY and CDR2 is SMNVEV (reference sequence). Deletions cut 8 bases from V and 3 bases from J, with 11 bases between. CDR3 length equals 14 residues. CDR3 residues: CASPTPSYNSPLHF. The CDR3 coding sequence is TGTGCCAGCCCAACACCAAGCTATAATTCACCCCTCCACTTT.

This clonotype was seen many times. The rearrangement links TRBV11-2 to TRBJ2-1, with D possibly called TRBD1 or TRBD2 (5 bases each). The germline CDR1 and CDR2 sequences are SGHAT and FQNNGV. The CDR3 is made up of 14 amino acids. V lost 5 bases to trimming and J lost 7 bases, with 15 bases between them. CDR3 region: CASSTGTDWNEQFF. The CDR3 coding sequence is TGTGCCAGCAGCACCGGGACCGATTGGAATGAGCAGTTCTTC.

Regarding this clonotype: A single base separates this from a much larger clone, so it may be a read error. The chain carries TRBV5-5 and TRBJ1-1; a possible D gene is TRBD1 (5 bases). The germline V gene has CDR1 SGHKS and CDR2 YYEKEE (reference sequence). The V end was cut by 4 bases, the J end by 1 base, with 14 bases between. The length of the CDR3 is 15 residues. In DNA form, the CDR3 reads TGTGCCAGCAGCCTTACTGGGGCCCAGAACACTGAAGCTTTCTTT. It is translated as CASSLTGAQNTEAFF.

This clonotype was seen a single time. A much larger clone differs from this one at a single base, so this may be a read error. The chain is built from TRBV4-1 and TRBJ2-2; 9 bases agree with TRBD2. The CDR3 is made up of 16 amino acids. V was pared by 4 bases and J by 7 bases, with 10 bases of the junction left unmatched. The germline V gene encodes CDR1 MGHRA and CDR2 YSYEKL. In nucleotides, the CDR3 is TGCGCCAGCAGCCCCGAGGCGGGAGGGGACATCGGGGAGCTGTTTTTT. Its protein product is CASSPEAGGDIGELFF.

A few counts support this clonotype. V is TRBV7-9 and J is TRBJ2-5; D unresolved. With 2 bases removed from V and 3 bases from J, the gap between germline ends came to 7 bases. This CDR3 has 13 residues. CDR1 and CDR2 from the germline V gene are SEHNR and FQNEAQ (reference sequence). The CDR3 sequence: CASSLLAEETQYF. The CDR3 nucleotides read TGTGCCAGCAGCTTACTGGCGGAAGAGACCCAGTACTTC.

This clonotype was picked up many times. V is TRBV7-9 and J is TRBJ2-7, with 8 nucleotides matching TRBD1. CDR1 SEHNR and CDR2 FQNEAQ come from the germline V gene (reference sequence). The trim removed 7 bases at V and 3 bases at J, leaving 8 bases unmatched. This CDR3 has 14 amino acids. Here the CDR3 DNA reads TGTGCCAGCAAAAGACAGGGGCCAAACTACGAGCAGTACTTC. It specifies CASKRQGPNYEQYF.

This clonotype appeared once. A much larger clone is a single base away; this may be a read error. The CDR3 carries no conserved terminal phenylalanine or tryptophan, so it likely arises from a read error. The chain links TRBV29-1 to TRBJ2-7; D tentatively reads TRBD1 or TRBD2 (5 bases each). The germline V and J ends were trimmed by 4 bases and 6 bases, with 16 bases remaining between them. The germline V gene encodes CDR1 SQVTM and CDR2 ANQGSEA. The CDR3 has 13 residues. The CDR3 reads CSVVYPGTGEQYL. For the CDR3, the DNA is TGCAGCGTTGTTTACCCCGGGACGGGCGAGCAGTACCTC.

This clonotype was seen many times. The genes are TRBV7-8 and TRBJ1-2; 10 bases are a match to TRBD1. This CDR3 comprises 15 residues. Germline loops: CDR1 SGHVS, CDR2 FQNEAQ. With 4 bases clipped from V and 6 bases from J, the junction kept 8 bases outside the gene matches. DNA for the CDR3: TGTGCCAGCAGCTCAACGACAGGGGGCTCGGATGGCTACACCTTC. Amino acid sequence: CASSSTTGGSDGYTF.

This clonotype was seen more than once but under ten times. The chain combines TRBV6-1 with TRBJ2-1; 7 bases align to TRBD2. After removal of 5 bases from V and 0 bases from J, the junction contained 1 base not matched to a gene. CDR1 MNHNS and CDR2 SASEGT come from the germline V gene. The CDR3 has 14 residues. The DNA for the CDR3 is TGTGCCAGCAGTCTAGCGGCCTCCTACAATGAGCAGTTCTTC. Amino acid sequence: CASSLAASYNEQFF.

This clonotype was seen many times. The V and J genes are TRBV30 and TRBJ1-5; D remains unclear. Trimming cost V 1 base and J 2 bases, with 9 bases left between them. The germline V gene has CDR1 GTSNPN and CDR2 SVGIG (reference sequence). This CDR3 has 14 amino acids. The CDR3 nucleotides read TGTGCCTGGAGTGCCTATGGCGGCAATCAGCCCCAGCATTTT. Translating it yields CAWSAYGGNQPQHF. The full variable domain, in which reference TRBV30 and TRBJ1-5 provide the parts outside the CDR3, is SQTIHQWPATLVQPVGSPLSLECTVEGTSNPNLYWYRQAAGRGLQLLFYSVGIGQISSEVPQNLSASRPQDRQFILSSKKLLLSDSGFYLCAWSAYGGNQPQHFGDGTRLSIL.

The rearrangement joins TRBV27 to TRBJ2-1; D gene uncertain. The germline V and J ends were trimmed by 5 bases and 6 bases, with 20 bases remaining between them. CDR1 and CDR2 from the germline V gene are MNHEY and SMNVEV (reference sequence). The CDR3 covers 16 residues. The CDR3: CASSTDLGRLGNEQFF. CDR3 sequence (DNA): TGTGCCAGCAGTACCGACCTTGGACGGCTCGGCAATGAGCAGTTCTTC.

The sample holds many counts of this clonotype. The genes are TRBV7-8 and TRBJ2-3; weak D call: TRBD1 (5 bases). V was cut by 8 bases and J by 4 bases, with 13 bases left in between. The CDR3 sequence is 13 residues long. Germline values: CDR1 SGHVS, CDR2 FQNEAQ. The CDR3 sequence is CASSRPGSDTQYF. The CDR3 DNA reads as TGTGCCAGCTCTAGGCCAGGGTCAGATACGCAGTATTTT.

This clonotype was counted many times. The genes are TRBV7-9 and TRBJ2-7; D possibly corresponds to TRBD1 (5 bases). V lost 1 base, J lost 9 bases, and 22 bases lay in between. Germline-derived CDR1 and CDR2 are SEHNR and FQNEAQ (reference sequence). The CDR3 spans 16 residues. The CDR3 here is CASSLVLQVGVVGQYF. The CDR3 nucleotides read TGTGCCAGCAGCTTAGTCTTACAGGTCGGCGTGGTTGGGCAGTACTTC.

This clonotype came up many times. CDR3 sequence: CASGTSGMSNTQYF. The DNA for the CDR3 is TGTGCTAGTGGGACTAGCGGGATGTCGAATACGCAGTATTTT. V is TRBV12-5 and J is TRBJ2-3; the match to TRBD2 covers 11 bases. CDR3 size: 14 residues. CDR1 is LGHNT and CDR2 is FRNRAP in the germline V gene. Germline trimming cut 6 bases from V and 7 bases from J; bases unmatched to any gene: 6.

This clonotype has at least ten counts. This chain connects TRBV20-1 to TRBJ2-7; 16 bases align to TRBD2. The germline V gene has CDR1 DFQATT and CDR2 SNEGSKA (reference sequence). V shed 0 bases and J 5 bases; nucleotides not matched to a gene: 7. The CDR3 extends over 17 amino acids. The CDR3 DNA sequence: TGCAGTGCTAGAGATGGGGGACTAGCGGGGGGGAGAAACGAGCAGTACTTC. This encodes CSARDGGLAGGRNEQYF.